One and the same sample provided the 2 T cell receptor beta chains below, sequenced in a study of cytomegalovirus exposure and HLA in healthy donors. The PCR was carried out with 60 Vbeta primers and 13 Jbeta primers. TCRdb's copy holds only in-frame clones and misses some; the assay was immunoSEQ multiplex PCR. The data hold under 200,000 clones, with about four fifths observed a single time. The specimen sequenced was PBMCs. The receptors originated from a male donor in good health and CMV-seropositive.

This clone was seen just once. The chain recombines TRBV5-6 with TRBJ2-7; 15 bases align to TRBD2. Germline assignment: CDR1 SGHDT and CDR2 YYEEEE. Trimming took 4 bases from V and 9 from J; bases not matched to a gene: 17. The CDR3 is made up of 18 amino acids. The CDR3 here is CASSEGLAGGPSREPQYF. The CDR3 DNA sequence: TGTGCCAGCAGCGAAGGACTAGCGGGAGGGCCCAGCCGCGAGCCGCAGTACTTC.

This chain uses TRBV5-1 with TRBJ2-1; 11 bases align to TRBD1. The CDR3 has 14 residues. The germline gives CDR1 SGHRS, CDR2 YFSETQ. J lost 12 bases, V lost 4 bases, and 9 bases had no gene match. This CDR3 is CASSEGQGEGGQFF. The CDR3 DNA follows: TGCGCCAGCAGCGAGGGACAGGGGGAAGGCGGGCAGTTCTTC.